The sample holds many counts of the clone carrying this T cell receptor beta chain. Its antigen remains unknown. CAS ≥3, NOSPECS ≥4, moderate-to-severe activity and duration under 3 months marked donors with ophthalmopathy. RNA transcripts served as template for amplifying TCR beta CDR3 sequences. The library came from an HTBI-primed first-round RT-PCR and a second-round multiplex PCR. Each CDR3 protein is one row after TCRdb ran MiXCR on the multiplex PCR reads. The sample holds about 410,000 distinct CDR3 sequences, approximately 20% seen once. V was clipped by 8 bases and J by 1 base, with 17 bases between them. The CDR3 sequence is 16 residues long. These data belong to a study of Graves' ophthalmopathy and Graves' hyperthyroidism. The study, taken as a whole, reports: Ophthalmopathy versus stable hyperthyroidism: 13-signature model gave 85% to 90% sensitivity, 81.08% specificity. Most thyroid clonotypes expanded beyond 0.001 frequency were also found in blood. Ophthalmopathy progression prediction by the model yielded a sensitivity of about 71% and a specificity of approximately 77%.

Sequencing input: peripheral blood. This receptor was obtained from a woman between 18 and 29 years old with Graves' ophthalmopathy. The gene calls are TRBV12-3 or TRBV12-4 and TRBJ2-2, with D perhaps matching TRBD2 (6 bases). CDR3: CASARGRHLNTGELFF. CDR3 DNA: TGTGCCAGCGCTCGAGGGAGGCACCTGAACACCGGGGAGCTGTTTTTT.